Each of the 9 T cell receptor beta chains below was sequenced from the same sample in a study of T-cell reconstitution after alpha-beta-depleted transplantation in children. Preparing the TCRbeta library involved the use of unique molecular identifiers. From the PCR reads, TCRdb called clonotypes with MiXCR, one entry per CDR3 protein. Among 450,000 to 600,000 distinct CDR3 sequences listed, about 30% were seen once. Sequencing was performed on PBMCs from the stem cell graft donor, taken from the stem cell graft. The source of these receptors is a human donor who donated a stem cell graft to a child with aplastic anemia.

The rearrangement uses TRBV7-2 and TRBJ1-5, with no clear D. CDR1 SGHTA and CDR2 FQGNSA come from the germline V gene. The CDR3 runs to 15 residues. V lost 1 base, J lost 7 bases, and 14 bases lay in between. CDR3: CASSLDTGRGQPQHF. CDR3 nucleotides: TGTGCCAGCAGCTTAGACACGGGTAGAGGGCAGCCCCAGCATTTT.

The chain carries TRBV7-9 and TRBJ2-5, with 7 bases identical to TRBD1. This CDR3 has 15 residues. CDR1 is SEHNR, CDR2 FQNEAQ, per germline (reference sequence). With V trimmed by 3 bases and J by 2 bases, 6 bases remained unmatched. Here the CDR3 DNA reads TGTGCCAGCAGCTTTAGGGACAGAGAGCAAGAGACCCAGTACTTC. It translates to CASSFRDREQETQYF.

This clonotype has a handful of counts. This chain joins TRBV28 and TRBJ2-1, with D unresolved. This CDR3 contains 11 residues. V was trimmed by 4 bases and J by 10 bases, leaving 8 bases between them. The germline gives CDR1 MDHEN, CDR2 SYDVKM. The CDR3 bases are TGTGCCAGCAGTTCCGACTGGGAGCAGTTCTTC. This encodes CASSSDWEQFF.

This clonotype was seen a handful of times. The J gene is TRBJ2-5, the V gene TRBV5-6, with 9 bases matching TRBD1. Per germline, CDR1 SGHDT and CDR2 YYEEEE. After removal of 7 bases from V and 5 bases from J, the junction contained 9 bases not matched to a gene. CDR3 length: 14 amino acids. The CDR3 DNA reads TGTGCCAGCGGTGGACAGGGGCCGTGGGAGACCCAGTACTTC. This translates into CASGGQGPWETQYF.

CDR3 in amino acids: CAWSRAHTGELFF. DNA of the CDR3: TGTGCCTGGAGCAGGGCCCATACCGGGGAGCTGTTTTTT. This chain links TRBV30 with TRBJ2-2; possible D gene TRBD1, 5 bases. V was clipped by 3 bases and J by 5 bases, with 10 bases between them. The germline V gene has CDR1 GTSNPN and CDR2 SVGIG (reference sequence). The CDR3 runs 13 residues.

CDR3 DNA sequence: TGTGCCAGCAGCTTAGGCACAGGGGAAGGGGAGACCCAGTACTTC. As protein: CASSLGTGEGETQYF. The chain uses TRBV7-3 and TRBJ2-5; 7 bases are shared with TRBD1. After removal of 2 bases from V and 5 bases from J, the junction contained 8 bases not matched to a gene. CDR1 and CDR2 from the germline V gene are SGHTA and FQGTGA. The CDR3 has 15 residues.

This chain joins TRBV27 and TRBJ2-2; 8 nucleotides align to TRBD1. CDR1 MNHEY and CDR2 SMNVEV come from the germline V gene (reference sequence). V trimming: 0 bases; J trimming: 4 bases; junction bases outside the gene matches: 4. This CDR3 has 16 residues. This CDR3 is CASSLSRGPVTGELFF. The CDR3 DNA sequence: TGTGCCAGCAGTTTATCCAGGGGGCCTGTCACCGGGGAGCTGTTTTTT.

This sequence joins TRBV29-1 and TRBJ2-2; 9 bases map to TRBD1. CDR1 and CDR2 (germline): SQVTM, ANQGSEA. J was trimmed by 6 bases and V by 6 bases; bases with no gene match: 2. The CDR3 contains 12 residues. The CDR3 DNA follows: TGCAGCGTGGGACAGGGTGCCGGGGAGCTGTTTTTT. Protein product: CSVGQGAGELFF.

V is TRBV6-6 and J is TRBJ1-2; possibly TRBD1 for D (5 bases). The CDR3 is 12 amino acids. The V end lost 7 bases, the J end lost 4 bases, and 10 bases lay between the germline ends. From germline, CDR1 is MNHNY and CDR2 SVGAGI (reference sequence). The chain's CDR3 is CASTGTGYGYTF. The CDR3 DNA reads as TGTGCCAGCACCGGGACCGGCTATGGCTACACCTTC.